The 13 T cell receptor beta chains given below trace back to one sample, sequenced in a study of T cells after yellow fever vaccination. TCRdb re-derived calls from the 5' RACE reads in MiXCR, one entry per CDR3 protein. Seen here are around 600,000 distinct CDR3 sequences, approximately 13% observed once, and the top ten hold around 14%. The material sequenced was PBMCs, taken on the day of the yellow fever booster vaccination. These receptors were taken from a man in his thirties or forties who received the YFV17D yellow fever vaccine.

This clonotype was detected ten times or more. The chain combines TRBV7-6 with TRBJ2-1; 10 nucleotides align to TRBD2. The length of the CDR3 is 15 residues. V gave up 5 bases and J gave up 1 base; unmatched junction bases: 2. Germline assignment: CDR1 SGHVS and CDR2 FNYEAQ. Here the CDR3 reads CASSPGLASYNEQFF. The CDR3 DNA is TGTGCCAGCAGCCCGGGACTAGCGTCCTACAATGAGCAGTTCTTC.

A few counts support this clonotype. The chain links TRBV10-3 to TRBJ1-5; D remains unclear. This CDR3 is 14 amino acids long. CDR1 and CDR2 from the germline V gene are ENHRY and SYGVKD. V was pared by 8 bases and J by 0 bases, with 11 bases between. CDR3 sequence reads: CAIGQPYSNQPQHF. CDR3 in DNA: TGTGCCATCGGTCAGCCATATAGCAATCAGCCCCAGCATTTT.

This clonotype was seen a few times. The chain recombines TRBV7-2 with TRBJ1-5; perhaps TRBD1 as D (5 bases). In germline, CDR1 is SGHTA, CDR2 FQGNSA. The V end lost 1 base, the J end lost 0 bases, and 7 bases lay between the germline ends. The CDR3 is made up of 15 amino acids. The CDR3 DNA sequence: TGTGCCAGCAGCTTAGGGGACTATAGCAATCAGCCCCAGCATTTT. Amino acids: CASSLGDYSNQPQHF. Looking up the rest from reference TRBV7-2 and TRBJ1-5 gives the full variable domain: GAGVSQSPSNKVTEKGKDVELRCDPISGHTALYWYRQSLGQGLEFLIYFQGNSAPDKSGLPSDRFSAERTGGSVSTLTIQRTQQEDSAVYLCASSLGDYSNQPQHFGDGTRLSIL.

This clonotype was seen a handful of times. The chain recombines TRBV20-1 with TRBJ2-4, with unresolved D. Germline V gene lookup returns CDR1 DFQATT and CDR2 SNEGSKA (reference sequence). This CDR3 is 12 amino acids long. The DNA of the CDR3 is TGCAGGAGAAGTATGAGGAAAAACATTCAGTACTTC. It encodes CRRSMRKNIQYF.

The chain uses TRBV2 and TRBJ2-5; 7 bases are shared with TRBD1. Trimming cost V 2 bases and J 4 bases; bases outside gene matches: 7. CDR3 length: 15 amino acids. Germline V gene lookup returns CDR1 SNHLY and CDR2 FYNNEI. The chain's CDR3 is CASSELYRGGETQYF. CDR3 bases: TGTGCCAGCAGTGAATTATACAGGGGCGGAGAGACCCAGTACTTC.

This clonotype turned up a few times. The V gene is TRBV20-1, the J gene TRBJ2-3, with 10 bases identical to TRBD2. Germline loops: CDR1 DFQATT, CDR2 SNEGSKA (reference sequence). V lost 5 bases and J lost 2; bases outside the gene matches: 4. This CDR3 contains 14 residues. The CDR3 nucleotides read TGCAGTGCTCTACTAGCGGGAATCACAGATACGCAGTATTTT. It yields the protein CSALLAGITDTQYF.

This clonotype has more than one count but fewer than ten. The V and J genes are TRBV7-2 and TRBJ2-3; D ambiguous. The germline CDR1 and CDR2 sequences are SGHTA and FQGNSA. V was clipped by 5 bases and J by 0 bases, with 12 bases between them. The CDR3 consists of 15 residues. In DNA form, the CDR3 reads TGTGCCAGCAGCCTGGCGGATTTCAGCACAGATACGCAGTATTTT. Its protein product is CASSLADFSTDTQYF.

This clonotype turned up a few times. This chain uses TRBV10-2 with TRBJ2-1, with no clear D. The CDR3 loop spans 10 amino acids. Per germline, CDR1 WSHSY and CDR2 SAAADI. Trimming stripped 8 bases from V and 7 bases from J, with 6 bases between. The CDR3 DNA sequence: TGCGCCAGCCAAAGGAATGAGCAGTTCTTC. This encodes CASQRNEQFF.

The gene calls are TRBV5-5 and TRBJ2-2; D could derive from TRBD1 or TRBD2 (5 bases each). In germline, CDR1 is SGHKS, CDR2 YYEKEE (reference sequence). Deletions cut 4 bases from V and 6 bases from J, with 13 bases between. The CDR3 is made up of 14 amino acids. This chain's CDR3 is CASSTGTLSGELFF. The DNA for the CDR3 is TGTGCCAGCAGCACCGGGACCCTCTCCGGGGAGCTGTTTTTT.

This clonotype was counted a few times. This chain uses TRBV5-1 with TRBJ1-3; D perhaps matches TRBD1 (6 bases). V lost 4 bases and J 3 bases, leaving 20 bases between the germline ends. CDR3 length equals 17 residues. Germline-derived CDR1 and CDR2 are SGHRS and YFSETQ. The CDR3 protein is CASSPGSGEVFGNTIYF. The CDR3, as DNA: TGCGCCAGCAGCCCCGGTTCAGGGGAGGTCTTTGGAAACACCATATATTTT.

This clonotype came up a few times. CDR3 loop: CASSLVTGRDTYEQYF. The CDR3 nucleotides read TGTGCCAGCAGCTTAGTGACGGGGCGCGACACCTACGAGCAGTACTTC. This chain joins TRBV7-2 and TRBJ2-7; D is possibly TRBD1 or TRBD2 (5 bases each). The CDR3 runs 16 residues. Looked up from germline, CDR1 is SGHTA and CDR2 is FQGNSA. V was pared by 1 base and J by 2 bases, with 15 bases between.

This clonotype has only a few counts. The V gene is TRBV29-1, the J gene TRBJ2-3; unclear D gene. This CDR3 spans 10 amino acids. With 7 bases removed from V and 3 bases from J, the gap between germline ends came to 5 bases. Germline V lookup: CDR1 SQVTM, CDR2 ANQGSEA. The CDR3 spells CSGRTDTQYF. In DNA form, the CDR3 reads TGCAGCGGCCGGACAGATACGCAGTATTTT.

The V and J genes are TRBV29-1 and TRBJ2-7; TRBD1 is a possible D gene (5 bases). Germline V lookup: CDR1 SQVTM, CDR2 ANQGSEA. The germline V and J ends were trimmed by 4 bases and 3 bases, with 19 bases remaining between them. The CDR3 has 15 amino acids. This CDR3 reads CSVGGLGRNLYEQYF. DNA for the CDR3: TGCAGCGTTGGGGGCCTCGGGCGGAACCTCTACGAGCAGTACTTC.